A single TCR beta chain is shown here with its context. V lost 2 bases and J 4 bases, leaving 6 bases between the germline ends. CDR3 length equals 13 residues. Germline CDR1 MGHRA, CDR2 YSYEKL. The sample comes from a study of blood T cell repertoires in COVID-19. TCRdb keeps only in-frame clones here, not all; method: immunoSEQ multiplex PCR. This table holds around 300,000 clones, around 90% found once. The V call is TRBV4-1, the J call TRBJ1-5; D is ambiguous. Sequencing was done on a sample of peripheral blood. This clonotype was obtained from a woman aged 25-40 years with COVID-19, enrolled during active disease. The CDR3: CASSQLENQPQHF. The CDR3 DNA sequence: TGCGCCAGCAGCCAACTAGAGAATCAGCCCCAGCATTTT.